One sample yielded the 21 T cell receptor beta chains listed below, sequenced in a study of T cells in narcolepsy (dated by TCRdb to 2016 to 2019). Libraries were prepared through the immunoSEQ multiplex PCR assay. The immuneACCESS repertoire file appears here via TCRdb, limited to in-frame rearrangements. These files lack a portion of the clones; in checked studies, under half of the deficit traces to unresolved V genes, and the cause of the others is not known. This sample gives just under 30,000 clones in total; about 90% of them show up just once. In total, the top ten clones hold roughly 0.89% of the sample. Sequenced: memory (CD45RA-) CD4+ T cells from blood. This specimen's cell subset or site label, per the study, means: memory T cells sorted ex vivo from peripheral blood. Receptors were obtained from a human donor in good health.

The CDR3 nucleotides are TGTGCCTTCTATAAGGGAAACACCATATATTTT. Translating gives CAFYKGNTIYF. The V call is TRBV30, the J call TRBJ1-3; D gene ambiguous. The V and J ends lost 7 bases and 4 bases respectively, with 8 bases between them. Germline V CDR1 and CDR2: GTSNPN, SVGIG (reference sequence). The CDR3 is made up of 11 amino acids.

The chain carries TRBV9 and TRBJ2-7; no reliable D call. Germline V CDR1 and CDR2: SGDLS, YYNGEE. This CDR3 region has 14 residues. The ends were cut back, 0 bases at V and 3 bases at J, with 10 bases in the middle. The CDR3 region has the DNA TGTGCCAGCAGCGTAGGAACAGTCTTCTACGAGCAGTACTTC. Residues: CASSVGTVFYEQYF.

The CDR3 DNA reads as TGCGCCAGCAGCTCCAGCGCGAGCTCCTACGAGCAGTACTTC. This gives the protein CASSSSASSYEQYF. The rearrangement uses TRBV5-1 and TRBJ2-7; D is undetermined. Germline V CDR1 and CDR2: SGHRS, YFSETQ. The CDR3 loop spans 14 amino acids. Trimming cost V 3 bases and J 0 bases, with 10 bases left between them.

The chain couples TRBV6-5 to TRBJ1-5; weak D call: TRBD1 (5 bases). The CDR3 has 15 amino acids. V lost 0 bases and J lost 7, with 13 bases in between. Germline CDR1 reads MNHEY; CDR2 reads SVGAGI. The CDR3 here is CASSYSLQGGQPQHF. The CDR3 DNA reads as TGTGCCAGCAGTTACTCGCTTCAGGGCGGCCAGCCCCAGCATTTT.

The chain has TRBV18 and TRBJ1-1; no reliable D call. Germline V gene lookup returns CDR1 KGHSH and CDR2 LQKENI. The CDR3 covers 12 residues. With 5 bases removed from V and 3 bases from J, the gap between germline ends came to 7 bases. The CDR3 DNA follows: TGTGCCAGCTCATCCCGTGACACTGAAGCTTTCTTT. Amino acid sequence: CASSSRDTEAFF.

This clone was seen once. J is TRBJ1-1 and V is TRBV6-5; D possibly corresponds to TRBD1 (5 bases). This CDR3 has 15 residues. V lost 2 bases and J 1 base, leaving 11 bases between the germline ends. Germline V gives CDR1 MNHEY, CDR2 SVGAGI. Written as DNA, the CDR3 is TGTGCCAGCAGTTACGGGGGGAACGGGAACACTGAAGCTTTCTTT. As protein: CASSYGGNGNTEAFF.

This clone was counted a single time. The genes are TRBV15 and TRBJ1-1, with TRBD1 as a possible D gene (6 bases). The CDR3 loop spans 15 amino acids. The V end lost 1 base, the J end lost 4 bases, and 13 bases lay between the germline ends. Germline CDR1 LNHNV, CDR2 YYDKDF (reference sequence). In nucleotides, the CDR3 is TGTGCCACCAGCAGAGGGGGCAGGGGATCCACTGAAGCTTTCTTT. It encodes CATSRGGRGSTEAFF.

The gene calls are TRBV18 and TRBJ1-2; no reliable D call. Per germline, CDR1 KGHSH and CDR2 LQKENI. This CDR3 is 15 amino acids long. V was clipped by 2 bases and J by 2 bases, with 12 bases between them. The CDR3 nucleotides are TGTGCCAGCTCACCAGTCAGAGCTACCAACTATGGCTACACCTTC. Translating gives CASSPVRATNYGYTF.

The chain couples TRBV27 to TRBJ1-1; 10 bases fit TRBD1. Trimming at V came to 2 bases and at J to 0 bases, leaving 0 bases not matched to a gene. The CDR3 length is 15 residues. CDR1 MNHEY and CDR2 SMNVEV come from the germline V gene (reference sequence). This CDR3 is CASSLGTGVNTEAFF. The CDR3 DNA follows: TGTGCCAGCAGTTTAGGGACAGGGGTGAACACTGAAGCTTTCTTT.

The chain couples TRBV2 to TRBJ2-3; tentatively, D is TRBD1 or TRBD2 (5 bases each). This CDR3 is built from 12 residues. The germline gives CDR1 SNHLY, CDR2 FYNNEI. V was trimmed by 7 bases and J by 2 bases, leaving 7 bases between them. DNA for the CDR3: TGTGCCAGCACAGGGACCACAGATACGCAGTATTTT. Translating gives CASTGTTDTQYF.

The CDR3 reads CASSLAGVPAQETQYF. The CDR3 DNA reads TGCGCCAGCAGCTTGGCCGGGGTGCCCGCACAAGAGACCCAGTACTTC. J is TRBJ2-5 and V is TRBV5-1, with D tentatively TRBD2 (5 bases). Looked up from germline, CDR1 is SGHRS and CDR2 is YFSETQ. The CDR3 has 16 residues. V lost 0 bases and J lost 2, with 14 bases in between.

The chain recombines TRBV10-3 with TRBJ2-7, with D maybe TRBD1 (6 bases). Germline-derived CDR1 and CDR2 are ENHRY and SYGVKD. V gave up 3 bases and J gave up 3 bases, with 6 bases separating them. This CDR3 is built from 12 residues. The CDR3 nucleotides read TGTGCCATCAGTGACAGGGGCTACGAGCAGTACTTC. Translating gives CAISDRGYEQYF.

The gene calls are TRBV29-1 and TRBJ1-2; D gene unclear. This CDR3 is built from 11 residues. Germline CDR1 reads SQVTM; CDR2 reads ANQGSEA. V gave up 0 bases and J gave up 7 bases, with 6 bases separating them. The CDR3 protein is CSVEEGFGYTF. The CDR3 DNA reads TGCAGCGTTGAAGAGGGTTTTGGCTACACCTTC.

As concerns this clone: As the CDR3 is not closed by the conserved phenylalanine or tryptophan, this likely results from a read error. The genes are TRBV28 and TRBJ1-1; maybe TRBD1 (6 bases). V was pared by 5 bases and J by 0 bases, with 13 bases between. This CDR3 has 15 amino acids. Germline CDR1 reads MDHEN; CDR2 reads SYDVKM. CDR3 in DNA: TGTGCCAGCAGTACCTTACAGGGAATGAACACTGAAGCTTTCCTT. Amino acid sequence: CASSTLQGMNTEAFL.

CDR3 coding DNA: TGTGCCAGCAGCCCCTATGTACAGGCTGTGAACACTGAAGCTTTCTTT. It specifies CASSPYVQAVNTEAFF. The rearrangement joins TRBV9 to TRBJ1-1, with D possibly being TRBD1 (5 bases). Germline loops: CDR1 SGDLS, CDR2 YYNGEE. The length of the CDR3 is 16 residues. Trimming took 4 bases from V and 0 from J, leaving 16 bases between them.

CDR3 nucleotide sequence: TGTGCCAGCAGTGAACTAGGCAGGTCCTACGAGCAGTACTTC. This encodes CASSELGRSYEQYF. The chain recombines TRBV6-1 with TRBJ2-7; D is ambiguous. The CDR3 is 14 amino acids. The V end lost 2 bases, the J end lost 1 base, and 9 bases lay between the germline ends. CDR1 is MNHNS, CDR2 SASEGT, per germline.

This clone has more than one count but fewer than ten. This chain uses TRBV4-1 with TRBJ1-3, with D perhaps matching TRBD1 (5 bases). The germline CDR1 and CDR2 sequences are MGHRA and YSYEKL. V lost 4 bases to trimming and J lost 0 bases, with 13 bases between them. There are 16 residues in the CDR3. CDR3 in DNA: TGCGCCAGCAGCCTCAGGGATTTCAGCTCTGGAAACACCATATATTTT. Residues: CASSLRDFSSGNTIYF.

The rearrangement links TRBV19 to TRBJ2-1; 12 nucleotides align to TRBD2. With 1 base clipped from V and 12 bases from J, the junction kept 7 bases outside the gene matches. CDR1 is LNHDA and CDR2 is SQIVND in the germline V gene (reference sequence). This CDR3 contains 15 residues. CDR3 region: CASSIGLAGATGQFF. CDR3 DNA: TGTGCCAGTAGTATAGGACTAGCGGGGGCCACAGGGCAGTTCTTC. Complete variable domain (other parts from reference TRBV19 and TRBJ2-1): DGGITQSPKYLFRKEGQNVTLSCEQNLNHDAMYWYRQDPGQGLRLIYYSQIVNDFQKGDIAEGYSVSREKKESFPLTVTSAQKNPTAFYLCASSIGLAGATGQFFGPGTRLTVL.

A remark on this clone: Other DNA variants within this sample encode the same CDR3. This chain connects TRBV27 to TRBJ2-5; 9 bases are shared with TRBD2. This CDR3 is built from 16 residues. CDR1 MNHEY and CDR2 SMNVEV come from the germline V gene (reference sequence). After removal of 3 bases from V and 5 bases from J, the junction contained 10 bases not matched to a gene. CDR3 region: CASSLGREGFRETQYF. The CDR3 DNA reads TGTGCCAGCAGTTTGGGGCGGGAGGGGTTTCGGGAGACCCAGTACTTC.

This chain joins TRBV25-1 and TRBJ2-5, with a possible D match to TRBD2 (5 bases). Gene TRBJ2-7 matches the end of the DNA better, so the J call may be wrong. The germline V gene encodes CDR1 MGHDK and CDR2 SYGVNS. There are 17 residues in the CDR3. In DNA form, the CDR3 reads TGTGCCAGCAGTGATCCTTTGGAGGAAAAGGGCTCCTACGAGCAGTACTTC. It specifies CASSDPLEEKGSYEQYF.

The V and J genes are TRBV5-6 and TRBJ1-2, with 7 bases aligning to TRBD1. V lost 4 bases and J lost 0; bases outside the gene matches: 9. Per the germline V gene, CDR1 is SGHDT and CDR2 is YYEEEE. The CDR3 is 16 residues long. The CDR3 coding sequence is TGTGCCAGCAGCGTACCACAGGGGAACCCTAACTATGGCTACACCTTC. This codes for CASSVPQGNPNYGYTF.